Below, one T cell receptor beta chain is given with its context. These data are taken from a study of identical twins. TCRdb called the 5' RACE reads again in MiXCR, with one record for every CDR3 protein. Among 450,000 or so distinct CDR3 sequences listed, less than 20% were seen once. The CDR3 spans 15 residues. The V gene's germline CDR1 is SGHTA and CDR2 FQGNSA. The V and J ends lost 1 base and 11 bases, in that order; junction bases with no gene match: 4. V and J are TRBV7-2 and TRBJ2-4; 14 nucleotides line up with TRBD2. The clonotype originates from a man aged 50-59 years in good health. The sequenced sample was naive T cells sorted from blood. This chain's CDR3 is CASSLDPGLAGVQYF. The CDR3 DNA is TGTGCCAGCAGCTTAGATCCGGGACTAGCGGGAGTTCAGTACTTC.